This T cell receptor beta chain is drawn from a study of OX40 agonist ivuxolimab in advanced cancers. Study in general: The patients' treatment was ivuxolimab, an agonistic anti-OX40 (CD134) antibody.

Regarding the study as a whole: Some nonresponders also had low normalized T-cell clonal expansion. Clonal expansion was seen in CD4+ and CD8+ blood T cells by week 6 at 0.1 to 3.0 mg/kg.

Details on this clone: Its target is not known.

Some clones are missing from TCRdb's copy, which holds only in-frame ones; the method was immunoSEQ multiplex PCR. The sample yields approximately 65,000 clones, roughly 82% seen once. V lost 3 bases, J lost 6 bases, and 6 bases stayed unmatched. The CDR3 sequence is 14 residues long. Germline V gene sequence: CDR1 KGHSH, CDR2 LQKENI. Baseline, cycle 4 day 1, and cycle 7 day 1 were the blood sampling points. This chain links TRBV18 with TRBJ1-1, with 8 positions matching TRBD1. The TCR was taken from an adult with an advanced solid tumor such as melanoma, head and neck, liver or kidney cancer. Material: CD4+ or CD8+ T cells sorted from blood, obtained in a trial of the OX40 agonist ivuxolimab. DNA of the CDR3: TGTGCCAGCTCACCGACGACAGGGGAGGCTGAAGCTTTCTTT. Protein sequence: CASSPTTGEAEAFF.